This T cell receptor (beta chain) comes out of a study of glioma-infiltrating T cells after dendritic cell vaccination. Documented time point: after dendritic cell vaccination, including at tumor progression/relapse. Profiled with immunoSEQ multiplex PCR; TCRdb holds only in-frame clones, not every one. The table has more than 95,000 clones, roughly 89% seen once. This CDR3 is 15 amino acids long. From germline, CDR1 is MNHEY and CDR2 SMNVEV (reference sequence). The V and J ends lost 6 bases and 5 bases respectively, with 19 bases between them. The chain employs TRBV27 and TRBJ2-5, with a tentative D call TRBD2 (6 bases). Source: blood, taken after dendritic cell vaccination. The TCR originated in a human donor with glioblastoma. CDR3 nucleotide sequence: TGTGCCAGCAGGTTAGGAGGGTCGATTAGTGAGACCCAGTACTTC. Its translation is CASRLGGSISETQYF.